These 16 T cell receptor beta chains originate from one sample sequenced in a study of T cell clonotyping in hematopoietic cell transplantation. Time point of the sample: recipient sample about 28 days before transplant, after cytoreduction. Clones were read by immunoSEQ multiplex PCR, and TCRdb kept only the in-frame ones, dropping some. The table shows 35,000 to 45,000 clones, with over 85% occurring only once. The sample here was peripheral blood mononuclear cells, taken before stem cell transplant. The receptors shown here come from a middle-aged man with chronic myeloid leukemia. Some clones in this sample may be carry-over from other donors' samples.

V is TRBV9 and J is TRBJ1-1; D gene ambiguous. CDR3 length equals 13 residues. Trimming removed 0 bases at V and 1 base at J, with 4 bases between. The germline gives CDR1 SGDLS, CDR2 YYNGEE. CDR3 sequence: CASSVEGNTEAFF. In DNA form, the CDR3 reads TGTGCCAGCAGCGTAGAAGGGAACACTGAAGCTTTCTTT.

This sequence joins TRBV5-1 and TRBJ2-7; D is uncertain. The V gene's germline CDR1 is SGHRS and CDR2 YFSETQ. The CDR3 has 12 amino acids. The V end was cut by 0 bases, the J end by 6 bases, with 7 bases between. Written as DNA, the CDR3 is TGCGCCAGCAGCTTGGAGGTCGGCGAGCAGTACTTC. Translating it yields CASSLEVGEQYF.

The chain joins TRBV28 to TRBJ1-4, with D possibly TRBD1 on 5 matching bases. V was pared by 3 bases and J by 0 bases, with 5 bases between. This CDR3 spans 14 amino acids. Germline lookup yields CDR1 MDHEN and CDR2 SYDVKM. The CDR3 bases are TGTGCCAGCAGTTTGGGGGCAACTAATGAAAAACTGTTTTTT. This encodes CASSLGATNEKLFF. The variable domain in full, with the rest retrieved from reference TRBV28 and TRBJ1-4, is DVKVTQSSRYLVKRTGEKVFLECVQDMDHENMFWYRQDPGLGLRLIYFSYDVKMKEKGDIPEGYSVSREKKERFSLILESASTNQTSMYLCASSLGATNEKLFFGSGTQLSVL.

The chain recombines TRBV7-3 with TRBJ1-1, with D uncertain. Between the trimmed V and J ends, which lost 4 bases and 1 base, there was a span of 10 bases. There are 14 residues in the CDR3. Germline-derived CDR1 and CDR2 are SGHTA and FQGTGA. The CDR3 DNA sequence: TGTGCCAGCAGCTCCGGGAGTTCGAACACTGAAGCTTTCTTT. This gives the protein CASSSGSSNTEAFF. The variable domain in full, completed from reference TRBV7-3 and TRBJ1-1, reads GAGVSQTPSNKVTEKGKYVELRCDPISGHTALYWYRQSLGQGPEFLIYFQGTGAADDSGLPNDRFFAVRPEGSVSTLKIQRTERGDSAVYLCASSSGSSNTEAFFGQGTRLTVV.

The CDR3 reads CASSLGTGGGTHEQYF. The DNA for the CDR3 is TGCGCCAGCAGCTTAGGGACGGGCGGGGGGACCCACGAGCAGTACTTC. The chain employs TRBV5-1 and TRBJ2-7, with 8 bases identical to TRBD2. The CDR3 is 16 residues long. The germline CDR1 and CDR2 sequences are SGHRS and YFSETQ. Trimming at V came to 2 bases and at J to 5 bases, leaving 12 bases not matched to a gene. The whole variable domain, filled in from reference TRBV5-1 and TRBJ2-7, reads KAGVTQTPRYLIKTRGQQVTLSCSPISGHRSVSWYQQTPGQGLQFLFEYFSETQRNKGNFPGRFSGRQFSNSRSEMNVSTLELGDSALYLCASSLGTGGGTHEQYFGPGTRLTVT.

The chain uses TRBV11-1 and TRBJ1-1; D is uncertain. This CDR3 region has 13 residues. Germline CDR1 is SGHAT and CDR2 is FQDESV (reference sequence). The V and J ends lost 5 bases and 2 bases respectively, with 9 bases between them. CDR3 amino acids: CASSPGINTEAFF. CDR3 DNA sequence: TGTGCCAGCAGCCCCGGGATCAACACTGAAGCTTTCTTT. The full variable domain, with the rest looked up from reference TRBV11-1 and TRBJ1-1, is EAEVAQSPRYKITEKSQAVAFWCDPISGHATLYWYRQILGQGPELLVQFQDESVVDDSQLPKDRFSAERLKGVDSTLKIQPAELGDSAMYLCASSPGINTEAFFGQGTRLTVV.

CDR3 region: CASTRGKPDTEAFF. The CDR3 bases are TGTGCCAGCACCCGTGGAAAGCCGGACACTGAAGCTTTCTTT. The chain joins TRBV5-6 to TRBJ1-1; D not resolved. Germline lookup yields CDR1 SGHDT and CDR2 YYEEEE. The CDR3 length is 14 residues. V was trimmed by 6 bases and J by 3 bases, leaving 15 bases between them.

The CDR3 DNA reads as TGCAGCGTCGCCGGACTAGCGGGGGGGATGGTGAGAGTCGGGGAGCTGTTTTTT. Its translation is CSVAGLAGGMVRVGELFF. V usage is TRBV29-1 and J usage is TRBJ2-2; 15 positions agree with TRBD2. In germline, CDR1 is SQVTM, CDR2 ANQGSEA. Trimming cost V 6 bases and J 7 bases; bases outside gene matches: 15. The CDR3 extends over 18 amino acids.

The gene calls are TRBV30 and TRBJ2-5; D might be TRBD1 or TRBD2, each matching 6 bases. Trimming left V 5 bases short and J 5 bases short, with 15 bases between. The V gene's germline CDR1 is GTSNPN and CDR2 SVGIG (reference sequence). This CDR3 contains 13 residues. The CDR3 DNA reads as TGTGCCTGGGCCAAGGGGGGAGGCGAGACCCAGTACTTC. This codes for CAWAKGGGETQYF.

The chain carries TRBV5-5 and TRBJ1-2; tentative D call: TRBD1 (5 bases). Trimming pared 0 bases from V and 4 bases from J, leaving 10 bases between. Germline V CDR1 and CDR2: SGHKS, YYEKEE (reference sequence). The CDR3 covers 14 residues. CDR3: CASSLDRSPYGYTF. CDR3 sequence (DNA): TGTGCCAGCAGCTTGGACAGGTCCCCCTATGGCTACACCTTC.

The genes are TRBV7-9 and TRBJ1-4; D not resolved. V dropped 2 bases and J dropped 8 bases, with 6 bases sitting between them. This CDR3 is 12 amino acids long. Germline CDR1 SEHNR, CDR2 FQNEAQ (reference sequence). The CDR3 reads CASSLSWEKLFF. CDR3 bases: TGTGCCAGCAGCTTATCTTGGGAAAAACTGTTTTTT.

The CDR3 bases are TGTGCCACCGAAAACGGGGTTAATTCACCCCTCCACTTT. This encodes CATENGVNSPLHF. The rearrangement uses TRBV2 and TRBJ1-6; D not certain. CDR1 SNHLY and CDR2 FYNNEI come from the germline V gene. V lost 10 bases, J lost 6 bases, and 13 bases lay in between. The CDR3 totals 13 residues.

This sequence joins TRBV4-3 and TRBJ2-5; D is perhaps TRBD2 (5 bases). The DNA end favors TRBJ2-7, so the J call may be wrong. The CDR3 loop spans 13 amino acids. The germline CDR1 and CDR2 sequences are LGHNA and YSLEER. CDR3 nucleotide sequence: TGCGCCAGCAGCCAGGAACTAGGCTACGAGCAGTACTTC. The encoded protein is CASSQELGYEQYF.

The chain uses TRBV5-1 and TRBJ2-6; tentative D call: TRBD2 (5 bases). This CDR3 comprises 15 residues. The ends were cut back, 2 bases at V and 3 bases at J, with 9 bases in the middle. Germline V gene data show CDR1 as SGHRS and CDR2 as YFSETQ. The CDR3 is CASSLGGRGANVLTF. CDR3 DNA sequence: TGCGCCAGCAGCTTAGGAGGACGTGGGGCCAACGTCCTGACTTTC.

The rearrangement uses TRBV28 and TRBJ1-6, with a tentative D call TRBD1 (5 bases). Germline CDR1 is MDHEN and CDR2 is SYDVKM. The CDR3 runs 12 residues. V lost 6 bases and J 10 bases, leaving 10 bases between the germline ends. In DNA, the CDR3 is TGTGCCAGCAGCGATCAGGGATCACCCCTCCACTTT. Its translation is CASSDQGSPLHF.

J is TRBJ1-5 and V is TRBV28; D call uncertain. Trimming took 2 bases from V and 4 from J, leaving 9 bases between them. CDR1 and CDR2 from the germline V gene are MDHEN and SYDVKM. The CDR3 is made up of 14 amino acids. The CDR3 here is CASSLTRVNQPQHF. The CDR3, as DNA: TGTGCCAGCAGTTTAACCAGAGTTAATCAGCCCCAGCATTTT.